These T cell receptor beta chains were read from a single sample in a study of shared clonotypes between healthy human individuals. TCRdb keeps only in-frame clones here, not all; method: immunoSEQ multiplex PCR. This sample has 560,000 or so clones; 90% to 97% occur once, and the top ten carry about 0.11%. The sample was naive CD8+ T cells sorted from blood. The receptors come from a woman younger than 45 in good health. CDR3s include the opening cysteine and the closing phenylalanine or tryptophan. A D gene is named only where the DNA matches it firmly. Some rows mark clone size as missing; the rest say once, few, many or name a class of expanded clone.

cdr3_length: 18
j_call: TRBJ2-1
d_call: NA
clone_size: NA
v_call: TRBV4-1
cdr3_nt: TGCGCCAGCAGCCAAAACCCGGGACTTGTCACCGACCACAATGAGCAGTTCTTC
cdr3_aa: CASSQNPGLVTDHNEQFF

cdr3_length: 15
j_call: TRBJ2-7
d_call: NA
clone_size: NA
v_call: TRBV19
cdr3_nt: TGTGCCAGTAGTATTTCCGCACACCCGTCCTACGAGCAGTACTTC
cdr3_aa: CASSISAHPSYEQYF

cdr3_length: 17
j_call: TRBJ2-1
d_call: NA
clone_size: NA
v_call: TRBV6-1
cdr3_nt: TGTGCCAGCAGTGAATGGGGCACGAAGAGCTCCTACAATGAGCAGTTCTTC
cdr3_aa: CASSEWGTKSSYNEQFF

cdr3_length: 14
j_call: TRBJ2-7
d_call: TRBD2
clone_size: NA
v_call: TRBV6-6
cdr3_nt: TGTGCCAGCAGGGACCTGCGGGAGGGCCCCGAGCAGTACTTC
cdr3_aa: CASRDLREGPEQYF

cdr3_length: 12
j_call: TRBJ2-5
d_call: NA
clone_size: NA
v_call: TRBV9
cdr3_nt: TGTGCCAGCAGCGGGGTCGGAGAGACCCAGTACTTC
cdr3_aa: CASSGVGETQYF

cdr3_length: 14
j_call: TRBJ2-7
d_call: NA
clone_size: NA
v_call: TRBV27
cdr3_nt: TGTGCCAGCATCCCGAATGGTTTCTCCTACGAGCAGTACTTC
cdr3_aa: CASIPNGFSYEQYF

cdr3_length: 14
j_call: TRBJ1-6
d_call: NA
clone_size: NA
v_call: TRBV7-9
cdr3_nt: TGTGCCAGCAGCTTAGTAGTCGGCGATTCACCCCTCCACTTT
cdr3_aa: CASSLVVGDSPLHF

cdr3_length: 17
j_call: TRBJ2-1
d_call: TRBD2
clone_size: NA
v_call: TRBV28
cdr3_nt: TGTGCCAGCAGTCCCCTTGGGGCGGGAGTAGGGGCGTATGAGCAGTTCTTC
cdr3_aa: CASSPLGAGVGAYEQFF

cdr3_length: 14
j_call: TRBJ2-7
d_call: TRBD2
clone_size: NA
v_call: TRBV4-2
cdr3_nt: TGTGCCAGCAGCCAAGTCCAGCGGGAGTTCGAGCAGTACTTC
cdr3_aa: CASSQVQREFEQYF

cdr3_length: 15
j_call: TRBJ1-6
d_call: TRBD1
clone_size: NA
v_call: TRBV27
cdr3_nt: TGTGCCAGCAGTCGACAGGGGCTGGGGAATTCACCCCTCCACTTT
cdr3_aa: CASSRQGLGNSPLHF

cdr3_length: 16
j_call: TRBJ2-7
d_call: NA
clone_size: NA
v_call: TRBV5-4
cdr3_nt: TGTGCCAGCAGCTCGCTGGCGGACCTAGGGATGTACGAGCAGTACTTC
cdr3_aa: CASSSLADLGMYEQYF

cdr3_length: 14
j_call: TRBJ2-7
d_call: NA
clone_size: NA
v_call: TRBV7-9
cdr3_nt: TGTGCCAGCAGCTCCCCTTGGGCGAACTACGAGCAGTACTTC
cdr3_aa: CASSSPWANYEQYF

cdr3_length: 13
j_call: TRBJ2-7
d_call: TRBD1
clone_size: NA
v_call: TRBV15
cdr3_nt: TGTGCCACCAGTTCAGGGGGAGACTACGAGCAGTACTTC
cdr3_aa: CATSSGGDYEQYF

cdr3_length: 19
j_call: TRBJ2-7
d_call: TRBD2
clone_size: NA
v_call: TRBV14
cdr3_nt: TGTGCCAGCAGCCAAGAGATCGTGGCTAGCGGGAGCCCAGGGAAGGAGCAGTACTTC
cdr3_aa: CASSQEIVASGSPGKEQYF

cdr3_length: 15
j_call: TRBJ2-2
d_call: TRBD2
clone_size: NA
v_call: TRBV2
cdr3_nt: TGTGCCAGCAGAACTAGCGGGAGCACGGGCGGGGAGCTGTTTTTT
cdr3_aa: CASRTSGSTGGELFF

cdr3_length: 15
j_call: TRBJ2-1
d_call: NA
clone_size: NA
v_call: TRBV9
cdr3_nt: TGTGCCAGCAGCGTTCTGGGCAGCTCCTACAATGAGCAGTTCTTC
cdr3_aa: CASSVLGSSYNEQFF

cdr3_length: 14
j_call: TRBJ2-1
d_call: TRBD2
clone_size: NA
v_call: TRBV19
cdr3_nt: TGTGCCAGTAGTATTACCCTAGCGGCAAATGAGCAGTTCTTC
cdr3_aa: CASSITLAANEQFF

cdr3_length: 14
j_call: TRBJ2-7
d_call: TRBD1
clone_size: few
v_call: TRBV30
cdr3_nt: TGTGCCTGGAGGCCGGGACAGGGGGTCTACGAGCAGTACTTC
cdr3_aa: CAWRPGQGVYEQYF

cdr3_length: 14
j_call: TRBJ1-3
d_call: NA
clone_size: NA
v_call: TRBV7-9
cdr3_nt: TGTGCCAGCAGCTTATCCGTGGGTGGAAACACCATATATTTT
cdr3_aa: CASSLSVGGNTIYF

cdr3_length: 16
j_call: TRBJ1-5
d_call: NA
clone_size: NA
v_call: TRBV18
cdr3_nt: TGTGCCAGCTCACCACCGTCCGAAGGAGGCAATCAGCCCCAGCATTTT
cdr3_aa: CASSPPSEGGNQPQHF

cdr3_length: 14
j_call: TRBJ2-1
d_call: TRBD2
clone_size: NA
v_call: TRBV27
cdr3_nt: TGTGCCAGCAGTTTAGGGCTAGCGGTGTACGAGCAGTTCTTC
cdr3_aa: CASSLGLAVYEQFF

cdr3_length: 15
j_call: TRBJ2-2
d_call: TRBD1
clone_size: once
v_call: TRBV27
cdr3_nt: TGTGCCAGCAGTTATGGGACAGGGTGGTCGGGGGAGCTGTTTTTT
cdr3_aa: CASSYGTGWSGELFF

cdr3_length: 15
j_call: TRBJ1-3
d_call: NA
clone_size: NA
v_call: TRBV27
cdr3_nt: TGTGCCAGCAGTTCCGGACACCCCTCTGGAAACACCATATATTTT
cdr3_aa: CASSSGHPSGNTIYF

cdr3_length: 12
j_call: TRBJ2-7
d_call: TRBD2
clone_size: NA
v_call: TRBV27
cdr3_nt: TGTGCCAGCGGAGCGGGAGGGCGAGAGCAGTACTTC
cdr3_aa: CASGAGGREQYF

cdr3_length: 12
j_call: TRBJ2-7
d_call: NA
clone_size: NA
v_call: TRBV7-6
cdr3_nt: TGTGCCAGCAGTCTCAATCGGTACGAGCAGTACTTC
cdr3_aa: CASSLNRYEQYF

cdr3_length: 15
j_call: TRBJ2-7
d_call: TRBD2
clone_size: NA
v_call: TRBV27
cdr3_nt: TGTGCCAGCAGTTTGACTAGCGGAACGTTTGGGGAGCAGTACTTC
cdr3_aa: CASSLTSGTFGEQYF

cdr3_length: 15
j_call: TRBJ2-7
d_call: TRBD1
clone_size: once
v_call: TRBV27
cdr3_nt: TGTGCCAGCAGTTTATCGAGAGGGGGCCTCTACGAGCAGTACTTC
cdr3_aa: CASSLSRGGLYEQYF

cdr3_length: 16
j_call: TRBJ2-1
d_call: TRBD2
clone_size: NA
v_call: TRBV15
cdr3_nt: TGTGCCACCAGCAGCAAACTAGCGGGAGTGATCAATGAGCAGTTCTTC
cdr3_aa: CATSSKLAGVINEQFF

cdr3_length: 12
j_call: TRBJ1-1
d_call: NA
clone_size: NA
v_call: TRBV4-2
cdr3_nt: TGTGCCAGCTCCAGGAGCAACACTGAAGCTTTCTTT
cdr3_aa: CASSRSNTEAFF

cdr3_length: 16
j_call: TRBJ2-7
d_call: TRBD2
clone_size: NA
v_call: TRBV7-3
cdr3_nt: TGTGCCAGCAGCTTACGCGATCGGACTAGCGGCGGCGAGCAGTACTTC
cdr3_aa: CASSLRDRTSGGEQYF

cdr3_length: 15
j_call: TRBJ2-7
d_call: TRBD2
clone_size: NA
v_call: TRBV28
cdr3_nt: TGTGCCAGCAGTTTCCCTCGGAGCGGGAACTACGAGCAGTACTTC
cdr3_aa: CASSFPRSGNYEQYF

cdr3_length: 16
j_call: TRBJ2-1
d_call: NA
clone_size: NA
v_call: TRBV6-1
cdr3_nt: TGTGCCAGCAGTGTGTGGGGGGCCTCTATGCGGGATGAGCAGTTCTTC
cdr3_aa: CASSVWGASMRDEQFF

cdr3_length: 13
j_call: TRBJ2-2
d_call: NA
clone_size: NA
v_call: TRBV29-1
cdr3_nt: TGCAGCGTTGTTCGAGCGGACACCGGGGAGCTGTTTTTT
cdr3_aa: CSVVRADTGELFF

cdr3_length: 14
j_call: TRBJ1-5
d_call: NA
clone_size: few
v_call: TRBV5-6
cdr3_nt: TGTGCCAGCAGCTTGGACCGCCCCAATCAGCCCCAGCATTTT
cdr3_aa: CASSLDRPNQPQHF

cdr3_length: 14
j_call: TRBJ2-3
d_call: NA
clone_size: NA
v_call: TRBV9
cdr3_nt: TGTGCCAGCAGCGTAGAGGTTAGCACAGATACGCAGTATTTT
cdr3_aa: CASSVEVSTDTQYF

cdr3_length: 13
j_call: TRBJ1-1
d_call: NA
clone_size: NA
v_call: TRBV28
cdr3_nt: TGTGCCAGCAGTTTTACAGTGAACACTGAAGCTTTCTTT
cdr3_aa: CASSFTVNTEAFF

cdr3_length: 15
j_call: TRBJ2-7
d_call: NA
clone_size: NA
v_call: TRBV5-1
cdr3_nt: TGCGCCAGCAGCTTGGAGGCGGGGCGCCCCTACGAGCAGTACTTC
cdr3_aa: CASSLEAGRPYEQYF

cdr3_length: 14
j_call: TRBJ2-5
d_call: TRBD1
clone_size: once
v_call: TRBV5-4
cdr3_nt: TGTGCCAGCAGCCCCGACAGGGGAGAGGAGACCCAGTACTTC
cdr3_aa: CASSPDRGEETQYF

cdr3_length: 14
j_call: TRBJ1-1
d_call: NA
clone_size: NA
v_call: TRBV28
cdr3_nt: TGTGCCAGCAGTGTACAGGGTGGGTACACTGAAGCTTTCTTT
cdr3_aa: CASSVQGGYTEAFF

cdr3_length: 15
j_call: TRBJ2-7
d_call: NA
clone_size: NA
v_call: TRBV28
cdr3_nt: TGTGCCAGCAGCCCCCCCCGAGGGGCTACCTACGAGCAGTACTTC
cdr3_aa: CASSPPRGATYEQYF

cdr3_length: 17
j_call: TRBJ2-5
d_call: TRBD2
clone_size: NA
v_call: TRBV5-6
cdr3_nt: TGTGCCAGCAGCTGGGGGGGACCGACCGAATACCAAGAGACCCAGTACTTC
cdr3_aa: CASSWGGPTEYQETQYF

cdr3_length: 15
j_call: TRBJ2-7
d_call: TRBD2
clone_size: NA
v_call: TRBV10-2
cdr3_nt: TGCGCCAGCAGTGAGTTAGCGGGAAGCTCCTACGAGCAGTACTTC
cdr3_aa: CASSELAGSSYEQYF

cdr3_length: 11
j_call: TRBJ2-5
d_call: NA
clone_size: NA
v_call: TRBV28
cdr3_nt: TGTGCCAGCAGTTTAGAGGAGACCCAGTACTTC
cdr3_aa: CASSLEETQYF

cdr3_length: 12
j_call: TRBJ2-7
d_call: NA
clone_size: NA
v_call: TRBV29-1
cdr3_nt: TGCAGCGTTGAACCTGGGGCTGACGAGCAGTACTTC
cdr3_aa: CSVEPGADEQYF

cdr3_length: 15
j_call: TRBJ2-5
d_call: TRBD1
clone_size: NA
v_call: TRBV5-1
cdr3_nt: TGCGCCAGCAGCACTCTTAGGACAGGGACAGAGACCCAGTACTTC
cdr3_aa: CASSTLRTGTETQYF

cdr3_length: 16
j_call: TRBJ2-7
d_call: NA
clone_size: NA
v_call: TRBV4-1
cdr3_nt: TGCGCCAGCAGCCCTTATGTGGGCGATATGGTCCACGAGCAGTACTTC
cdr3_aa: CASSPYVGDMVHEQYF

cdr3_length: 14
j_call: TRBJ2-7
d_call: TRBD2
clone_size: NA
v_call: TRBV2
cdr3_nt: TGTGCCACAGCTGGATTAGCGGGAGTGTACGAGCAGTACTTC
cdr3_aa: CATAGLAGVYEQYF